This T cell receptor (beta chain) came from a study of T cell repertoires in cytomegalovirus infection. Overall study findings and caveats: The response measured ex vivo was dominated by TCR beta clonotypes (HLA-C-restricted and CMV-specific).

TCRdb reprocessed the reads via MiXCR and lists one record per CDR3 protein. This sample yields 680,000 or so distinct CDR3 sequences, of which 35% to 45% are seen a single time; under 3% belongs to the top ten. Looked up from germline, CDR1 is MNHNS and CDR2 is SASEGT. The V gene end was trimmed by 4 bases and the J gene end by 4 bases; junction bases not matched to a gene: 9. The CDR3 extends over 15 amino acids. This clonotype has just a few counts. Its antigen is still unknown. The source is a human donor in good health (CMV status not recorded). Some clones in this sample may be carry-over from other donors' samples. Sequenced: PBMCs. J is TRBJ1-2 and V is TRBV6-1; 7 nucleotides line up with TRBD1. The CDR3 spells CASSGDRRTVYGYTF. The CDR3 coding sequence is TGTGCCAGCAGTGGGGACAGACGAACCGTCTATGGCTACACCTTC.